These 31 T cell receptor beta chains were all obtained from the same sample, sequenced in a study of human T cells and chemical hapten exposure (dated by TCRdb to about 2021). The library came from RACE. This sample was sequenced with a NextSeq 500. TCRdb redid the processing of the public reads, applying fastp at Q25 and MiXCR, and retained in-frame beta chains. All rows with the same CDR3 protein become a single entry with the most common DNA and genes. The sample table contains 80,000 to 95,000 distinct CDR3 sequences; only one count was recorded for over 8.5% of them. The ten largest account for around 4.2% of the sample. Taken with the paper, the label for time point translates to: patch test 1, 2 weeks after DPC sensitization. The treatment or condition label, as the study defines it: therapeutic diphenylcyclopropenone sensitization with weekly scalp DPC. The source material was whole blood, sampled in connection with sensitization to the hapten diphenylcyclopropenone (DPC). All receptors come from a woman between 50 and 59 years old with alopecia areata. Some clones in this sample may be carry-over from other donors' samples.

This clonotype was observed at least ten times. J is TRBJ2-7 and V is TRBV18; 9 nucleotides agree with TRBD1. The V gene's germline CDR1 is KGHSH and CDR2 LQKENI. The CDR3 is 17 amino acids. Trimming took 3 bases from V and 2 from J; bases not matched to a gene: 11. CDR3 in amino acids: CASSPTQSGTGTYEQYF. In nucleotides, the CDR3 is TGTGCCAGCTCACCCACCCAATCCGGGACAGGGACCTACGAGCAGTACTTC.

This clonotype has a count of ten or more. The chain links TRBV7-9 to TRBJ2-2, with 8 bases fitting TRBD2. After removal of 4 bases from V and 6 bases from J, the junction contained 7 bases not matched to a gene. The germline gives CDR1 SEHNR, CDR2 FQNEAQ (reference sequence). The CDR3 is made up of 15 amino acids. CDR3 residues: CASSSWERESGELFF. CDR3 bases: TGTGCCAGCAGCTCCTGGGAGCGGGAGTCCGGGGAGCTGTTTTTT.

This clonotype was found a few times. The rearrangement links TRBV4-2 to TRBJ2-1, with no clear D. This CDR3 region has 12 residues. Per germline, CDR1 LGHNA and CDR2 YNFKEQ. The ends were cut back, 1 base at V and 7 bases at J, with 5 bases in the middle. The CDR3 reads CASSQVANEQFF. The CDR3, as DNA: TGTGCCAGCAGCCAAGTGGCAAATGAGCAGTTCTTC.

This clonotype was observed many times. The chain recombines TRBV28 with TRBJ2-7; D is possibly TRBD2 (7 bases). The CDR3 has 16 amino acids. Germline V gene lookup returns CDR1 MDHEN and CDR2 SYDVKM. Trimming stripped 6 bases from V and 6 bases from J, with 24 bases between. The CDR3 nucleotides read TGTGCCAGCAGGATGTCTGGCGGGGGCTTAACTCGCGAGCAGTACTTC. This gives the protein CASRMSGGGLTREQYF.

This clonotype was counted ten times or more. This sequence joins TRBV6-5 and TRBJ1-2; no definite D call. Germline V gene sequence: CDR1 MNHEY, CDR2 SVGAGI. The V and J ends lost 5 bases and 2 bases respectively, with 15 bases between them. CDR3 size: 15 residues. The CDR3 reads CASSARPERNYGYTF. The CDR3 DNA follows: TGTGCCAGCAGTGCCCGACCCGAACGGAACTATGGCTACACCTTC.

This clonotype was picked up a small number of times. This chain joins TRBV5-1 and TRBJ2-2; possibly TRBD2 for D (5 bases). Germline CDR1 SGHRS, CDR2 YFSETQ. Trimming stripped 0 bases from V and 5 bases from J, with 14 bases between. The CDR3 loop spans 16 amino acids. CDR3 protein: CASSLGGRGGTGELFF. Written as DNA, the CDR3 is TGCGCCAGCAGCTTGGGTGGCAGAGGAGGAACCGGGGAGCTGTTTTTT.

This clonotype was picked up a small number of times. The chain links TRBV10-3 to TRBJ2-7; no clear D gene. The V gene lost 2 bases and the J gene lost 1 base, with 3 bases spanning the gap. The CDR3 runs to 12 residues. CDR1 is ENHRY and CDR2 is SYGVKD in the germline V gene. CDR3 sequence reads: CAISEPSYEQYF. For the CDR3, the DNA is TGTGCCATCAGTGAGCCGTCCTACGAGCAGTACTTC.

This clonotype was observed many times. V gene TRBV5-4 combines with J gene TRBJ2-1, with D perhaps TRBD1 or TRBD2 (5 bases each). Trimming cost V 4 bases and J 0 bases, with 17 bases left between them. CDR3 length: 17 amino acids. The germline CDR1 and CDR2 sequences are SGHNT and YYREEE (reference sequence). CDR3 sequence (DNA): TGTGCCAGCAGCGGAGGCAATACAGGAAGCTCCTACAATGAGCAGTTCTTC. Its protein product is CASSGGNTGSSYNEQFF.

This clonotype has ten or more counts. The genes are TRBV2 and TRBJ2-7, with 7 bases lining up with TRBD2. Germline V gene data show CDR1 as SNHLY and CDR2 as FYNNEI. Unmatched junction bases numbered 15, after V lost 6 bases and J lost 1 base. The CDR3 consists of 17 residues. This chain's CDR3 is CASSYLSGAGSSYEQYF. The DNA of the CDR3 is TGTGCCAGCAGCTACCTCAGCGGGGCGGGGTCATCCTACGAGCAGTACTTC.

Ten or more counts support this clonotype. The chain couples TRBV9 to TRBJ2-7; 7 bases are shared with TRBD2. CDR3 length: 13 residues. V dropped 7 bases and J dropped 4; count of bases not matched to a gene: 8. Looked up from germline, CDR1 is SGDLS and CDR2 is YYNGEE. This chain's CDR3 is CASGAGTNYEQYF. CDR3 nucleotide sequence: TGTGCCAGCGGAGCCGGGACTAATTACGAGCAGTACTTC.

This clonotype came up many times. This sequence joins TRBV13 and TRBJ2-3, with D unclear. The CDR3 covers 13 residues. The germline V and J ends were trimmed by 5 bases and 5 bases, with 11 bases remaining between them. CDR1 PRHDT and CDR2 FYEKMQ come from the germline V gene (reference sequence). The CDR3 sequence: CASSGWALDTQYF. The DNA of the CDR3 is TGTGCCAGCAGCGGGTGGGCCCTAGATACGCAGTATTTT.

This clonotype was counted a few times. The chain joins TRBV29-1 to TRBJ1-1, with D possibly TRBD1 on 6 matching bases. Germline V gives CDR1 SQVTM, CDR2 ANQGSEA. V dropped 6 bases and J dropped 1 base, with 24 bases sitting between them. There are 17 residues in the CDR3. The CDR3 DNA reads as TGCAGCGTGTATTACCGGGACAAATTAATCCGGAACACTGAAGCTTTCTTT. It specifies CSVYYRDKLIRNTEAFF.

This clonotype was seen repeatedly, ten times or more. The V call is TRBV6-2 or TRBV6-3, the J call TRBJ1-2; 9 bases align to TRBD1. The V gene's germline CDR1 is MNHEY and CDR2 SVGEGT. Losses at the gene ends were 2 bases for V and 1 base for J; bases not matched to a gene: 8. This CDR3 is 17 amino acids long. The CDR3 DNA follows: TGTGCCAGCAGTTACGAAGACAGGGGGACGATTAACTATGGCTACACCTTC. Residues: CASSYEDRGTINYGYTF.

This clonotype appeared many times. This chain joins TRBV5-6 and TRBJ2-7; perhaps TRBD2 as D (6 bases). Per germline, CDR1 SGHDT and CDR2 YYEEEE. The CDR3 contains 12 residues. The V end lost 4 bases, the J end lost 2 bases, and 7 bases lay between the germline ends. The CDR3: CASSGGTYEQYF. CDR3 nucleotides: TGTGCCAGCAGCGGGGGGACCTACGAGCAGTACTTC.

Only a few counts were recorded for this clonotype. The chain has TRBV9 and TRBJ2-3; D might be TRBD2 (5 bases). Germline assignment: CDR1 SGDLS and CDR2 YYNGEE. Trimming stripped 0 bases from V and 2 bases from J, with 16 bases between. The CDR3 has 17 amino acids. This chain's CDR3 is CASSVATRGVITDTQYF. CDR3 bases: TGTGCCAGCAGCGTAGCTACCCGGGGAGTAATCACAGATACGCAGTATTTT.

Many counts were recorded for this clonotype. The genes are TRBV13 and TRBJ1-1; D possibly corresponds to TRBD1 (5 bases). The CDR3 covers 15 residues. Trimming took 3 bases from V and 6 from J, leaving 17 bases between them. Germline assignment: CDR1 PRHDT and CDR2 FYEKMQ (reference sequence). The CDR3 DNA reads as TGTGCCAGCAGCTTCATTAGCTGGGGCCGACCTGAAGCTTTCTTT. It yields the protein CASSFISWGRPEAFF.

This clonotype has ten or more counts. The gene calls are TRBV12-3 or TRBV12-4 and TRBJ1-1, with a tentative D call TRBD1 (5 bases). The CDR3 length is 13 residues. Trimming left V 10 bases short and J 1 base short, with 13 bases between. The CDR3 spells CATTKQGNTEAFF. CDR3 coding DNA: TGTGCCACTACAAAGCAGGGGAACACTGAAGCTTTCTTT.

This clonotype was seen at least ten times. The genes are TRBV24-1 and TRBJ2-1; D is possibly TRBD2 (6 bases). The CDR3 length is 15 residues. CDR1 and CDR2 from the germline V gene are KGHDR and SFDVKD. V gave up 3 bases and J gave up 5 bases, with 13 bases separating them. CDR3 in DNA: TGTGCCACCAGTGATGCAAAGCGGGCAAACAATGAGCAGTTCTTC. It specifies CATSDAKRANNEQFF.

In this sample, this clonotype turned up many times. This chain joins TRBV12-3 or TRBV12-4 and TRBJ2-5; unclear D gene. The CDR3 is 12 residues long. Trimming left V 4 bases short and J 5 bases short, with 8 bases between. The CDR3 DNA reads TGTGCCAGCAGTTCCCCCCCCGAGACCCAGTACTTC. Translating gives CASSSPPETQYF.

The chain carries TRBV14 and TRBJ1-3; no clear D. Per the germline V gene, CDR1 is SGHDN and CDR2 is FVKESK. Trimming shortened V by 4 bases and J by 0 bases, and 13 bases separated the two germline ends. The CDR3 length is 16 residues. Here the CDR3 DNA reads TGTGCCAGCAGCCCCCACACGGGCCTCTCTGGAAACACCATATATTTT. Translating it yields CASSPHTGLSGNTIYF.

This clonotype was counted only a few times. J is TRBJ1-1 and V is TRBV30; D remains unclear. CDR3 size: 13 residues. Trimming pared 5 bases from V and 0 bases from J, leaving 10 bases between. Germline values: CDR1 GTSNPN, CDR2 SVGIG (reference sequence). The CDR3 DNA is TGTGCCTGGGCTATGGGGATGAACACTGAAGCTTTCTTT. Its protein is CAWAMGMNTEAFF.

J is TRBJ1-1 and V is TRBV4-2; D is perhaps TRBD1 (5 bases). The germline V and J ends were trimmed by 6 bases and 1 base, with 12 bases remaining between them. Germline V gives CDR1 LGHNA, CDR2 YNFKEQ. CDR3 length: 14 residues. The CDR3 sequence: CASSLAGGNTEAFF. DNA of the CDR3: TGTGCCAGCAGTTTGGCGGGGGGGAACACTGAAGCTTTCTTT.

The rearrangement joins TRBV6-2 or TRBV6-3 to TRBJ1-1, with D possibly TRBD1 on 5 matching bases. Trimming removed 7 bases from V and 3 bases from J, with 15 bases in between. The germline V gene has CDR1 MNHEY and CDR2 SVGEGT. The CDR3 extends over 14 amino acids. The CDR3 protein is CASTESGRHTEAFF. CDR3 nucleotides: TGTGCCAGCACGGAATCAGGGAGGCACACTGAAGCTTTCTTT.

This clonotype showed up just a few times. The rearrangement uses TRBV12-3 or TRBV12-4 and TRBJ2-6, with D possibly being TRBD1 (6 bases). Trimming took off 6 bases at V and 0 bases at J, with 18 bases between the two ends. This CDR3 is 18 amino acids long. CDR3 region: CASRRTESFISGANVLTF. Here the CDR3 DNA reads TGTGCCAGCAGAAGGACAGAGTCCTTCATCTCTGGGGCCAACGTCCTGACTTTC.

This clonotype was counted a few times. The CDR3 loop reads CSAGMSGNEQFF. CDR3 DNA: TGCAGTGCTGGGATGAGCGGTAATGAGCAGTTCTTC. The chain combines TRBV20-1 with TRBJ2-1; D possibly corresponds to TRBD2 (5 bases). This CDR3 has 12 residues. Germline lookup yields CDR1 DFQATT and CDR2 SNEGSKA (reference sequence). The V end was cut by 5 bases, the J end by 7 bases, with 12 bases between.

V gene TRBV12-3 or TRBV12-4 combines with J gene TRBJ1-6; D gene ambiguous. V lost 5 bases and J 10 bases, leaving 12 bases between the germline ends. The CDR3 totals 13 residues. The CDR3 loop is CASSLLFGSPLHF. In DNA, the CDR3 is TGTGCCAGCAGTCTTTTGTTTGGGTCACCCCTCCACTTT.

This chain's CDR3 is CASSYPAAEGNEQFF. CDR3 nucleotides: TGTGCCAGCAGTTACCCTGCAGCGGAGGGCAATGAGCAGTTCTTC. This chain uses TRBV27 with TRBJ2-1; possibly TRBD2 for D (6 bases). The CDR3 extends over 15 amino acids. Trimming took off 4 bases at V and 6 bases at J, with 16 bases between the two ends. The germline V gene encodes CDR1 MNHEY and CDR2 SMNVEV (reference sequence).

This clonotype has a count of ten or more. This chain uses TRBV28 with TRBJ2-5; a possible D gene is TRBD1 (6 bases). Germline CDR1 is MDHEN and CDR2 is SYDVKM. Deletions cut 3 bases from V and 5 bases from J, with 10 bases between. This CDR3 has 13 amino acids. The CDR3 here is CASSLSGVETQYF. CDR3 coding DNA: TGTGCCAGCAGTTTGTCAGGGGTCGAGACCCAGTACTTC.

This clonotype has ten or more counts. CDR3: CSALLGYGYTF. In DNA form, the CDR3 reads TGCAGCGCTCTTCTGGGGTATGGCTACACCTTC. The genes are TRBV29-1 and TRBJ1-2; no clear D gene. Germline CDR1 is SQVTM and CDR2 is ANQGSEA. There are 11 residues in the CDR3. Trimming left V 7 bases short and J 5 bases short, with 11 bases between.

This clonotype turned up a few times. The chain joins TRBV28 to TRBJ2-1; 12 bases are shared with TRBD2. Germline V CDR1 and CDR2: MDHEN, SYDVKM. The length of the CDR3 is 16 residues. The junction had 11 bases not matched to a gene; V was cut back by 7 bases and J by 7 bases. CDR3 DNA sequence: TGTGCCAGCAACCCCCCCCCTAGCGGGAGGGAGAATGAGCAGTTCTTC. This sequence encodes CASNPPPSGRENEQFF.

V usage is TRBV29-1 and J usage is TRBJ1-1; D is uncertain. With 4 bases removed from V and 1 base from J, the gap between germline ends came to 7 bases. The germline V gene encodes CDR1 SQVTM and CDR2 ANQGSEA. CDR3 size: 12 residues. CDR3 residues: CSVAHGNTEAFF. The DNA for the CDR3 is TGCAGCGTTGCCCATGGGAACACTGAAGCTTTCTTT. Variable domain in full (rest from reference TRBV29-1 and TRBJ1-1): SAVISQKPSRDICQRGTSLTIQCQVDSQVTMMFWYRQQPGQSLTLIATANQGSEATYESGFVIDKFPISRPNLTFSTLTVSNMSPEDSSIYLCSVAHGNTEAFFGQGTRLTVV.